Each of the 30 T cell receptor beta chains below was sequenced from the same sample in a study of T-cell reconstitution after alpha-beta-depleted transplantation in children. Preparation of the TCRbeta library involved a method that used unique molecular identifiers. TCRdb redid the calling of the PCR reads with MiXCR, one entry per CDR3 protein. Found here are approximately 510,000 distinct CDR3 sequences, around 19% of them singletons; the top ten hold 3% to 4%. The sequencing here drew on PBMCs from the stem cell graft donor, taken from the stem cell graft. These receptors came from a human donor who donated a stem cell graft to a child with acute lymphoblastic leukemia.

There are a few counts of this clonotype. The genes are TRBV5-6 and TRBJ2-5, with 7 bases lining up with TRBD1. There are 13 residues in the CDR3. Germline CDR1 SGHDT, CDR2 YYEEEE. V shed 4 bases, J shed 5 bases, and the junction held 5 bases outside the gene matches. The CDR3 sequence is CASSPQGDETQYF. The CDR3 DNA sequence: TGTGCCAGCAGCCCGCAGGGGGACGAGACCCAGTACTTC.

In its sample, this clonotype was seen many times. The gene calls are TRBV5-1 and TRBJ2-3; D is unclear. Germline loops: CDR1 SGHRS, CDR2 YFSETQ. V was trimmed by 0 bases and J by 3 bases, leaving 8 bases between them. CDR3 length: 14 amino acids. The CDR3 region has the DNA TGCGCCAGCAGCTTGGCCAGAAGTACAGATACGCAGTATTTT. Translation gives CASSLARSTDTQYF.

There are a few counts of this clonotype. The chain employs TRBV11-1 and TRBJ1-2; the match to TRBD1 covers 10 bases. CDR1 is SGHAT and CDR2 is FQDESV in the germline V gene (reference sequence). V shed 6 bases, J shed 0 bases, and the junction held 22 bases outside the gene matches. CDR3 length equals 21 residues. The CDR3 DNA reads TGTGCCAGCAGAAACCTGGTATTTACCCGGGACAGGGGAGTGGCTAACTATGGCTACACCTTC. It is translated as CASRNLVFTRDRGVANYGYTF.

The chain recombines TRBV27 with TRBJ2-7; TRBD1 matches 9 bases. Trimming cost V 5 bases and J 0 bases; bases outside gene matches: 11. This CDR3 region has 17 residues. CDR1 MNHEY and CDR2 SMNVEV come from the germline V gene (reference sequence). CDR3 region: CASSDRDRVYPSYEQYF. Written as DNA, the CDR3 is TGTGCCAGCAGTGACCGGGACAGGGTATATCCCTCCTACGAGCAGTACTTC.

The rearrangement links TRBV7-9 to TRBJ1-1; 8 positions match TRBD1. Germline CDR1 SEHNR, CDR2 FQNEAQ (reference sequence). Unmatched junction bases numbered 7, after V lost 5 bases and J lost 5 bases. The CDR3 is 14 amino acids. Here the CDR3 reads CASSETGGRTEAFF. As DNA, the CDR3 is TGTGCCAGCAGCGAAACAGGGGGGAGGACTGAAGCTTTCTTT.

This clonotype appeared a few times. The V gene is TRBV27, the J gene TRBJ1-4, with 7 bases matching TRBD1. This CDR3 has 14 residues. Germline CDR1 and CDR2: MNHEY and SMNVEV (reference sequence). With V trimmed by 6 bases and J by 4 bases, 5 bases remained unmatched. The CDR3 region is CASSSGQLNEKLFF. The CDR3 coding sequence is TGTGCCAGCAGCTCGGGACAGCTTAATGAAAAACTGTTTTTT.

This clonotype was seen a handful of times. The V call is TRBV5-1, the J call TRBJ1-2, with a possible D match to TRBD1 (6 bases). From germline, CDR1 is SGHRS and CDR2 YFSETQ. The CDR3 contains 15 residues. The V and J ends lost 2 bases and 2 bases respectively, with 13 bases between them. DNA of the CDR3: TGCGCCAGCAGCTTTAACAGGGACGGAAACTATGGCTACACCTTC. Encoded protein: CASSFNRDGNYGYTF.

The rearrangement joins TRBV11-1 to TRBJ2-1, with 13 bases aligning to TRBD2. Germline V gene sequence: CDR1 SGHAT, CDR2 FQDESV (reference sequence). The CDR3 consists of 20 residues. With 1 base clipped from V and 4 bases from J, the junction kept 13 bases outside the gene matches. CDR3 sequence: CASSLVGGTSGMRRYNEQFF. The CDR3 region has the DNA TGTGCCAGCAGCTTAGTAGGCGGGACTAGCGGGATGCGGAGGTACAATGAGCAGTTCTTC.

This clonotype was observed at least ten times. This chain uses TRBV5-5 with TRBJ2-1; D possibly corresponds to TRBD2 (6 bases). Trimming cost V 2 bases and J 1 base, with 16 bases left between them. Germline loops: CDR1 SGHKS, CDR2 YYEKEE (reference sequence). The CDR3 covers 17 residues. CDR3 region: CASSFSPTGVSYNEQFF. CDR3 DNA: TGTGCCAGCAGCTTCTCCCCCACGGGAGTATCCTACAATGAGCAGTTCTTC.

The CDR3 nucleotides read TGTGCCAGCAGCTCGGCTCCGGGACAGGGAAAGACCCAGTACTTC. Its protein is CASSSAPGQGKTQYF. The chain employs TRBV7-9 and TRBJ2-5; 9 bases are a match to TRBD1. This CDR3 has 15 amino acids. Per germline, CDR1 SEHNR and CDR2 FQNEAQ (reference sequence). Trimming removed 4 bases from V and 6 bases from J; junction bases left unmatched: 9.

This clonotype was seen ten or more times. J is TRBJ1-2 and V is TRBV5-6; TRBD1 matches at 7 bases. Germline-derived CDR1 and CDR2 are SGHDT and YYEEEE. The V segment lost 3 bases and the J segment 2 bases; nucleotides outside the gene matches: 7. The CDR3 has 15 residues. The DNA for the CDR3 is TGTGCCAGCAGCTCCTTCTCGACAGGGAACTATGGCTACACCTTC. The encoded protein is CASSSFSTGNYGYTF.

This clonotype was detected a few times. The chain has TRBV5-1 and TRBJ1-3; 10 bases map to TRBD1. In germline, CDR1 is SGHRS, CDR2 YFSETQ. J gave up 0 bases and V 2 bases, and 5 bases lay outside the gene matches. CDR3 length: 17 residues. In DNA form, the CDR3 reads TGCGCCAGCAGCTTACCGGGACAGGGGTACTCTGGAAACACCATATATTTT. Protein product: CASSLPGQGYSGNTIYF.

The CDR3, as DNA: TGTGCCAGCAGCCGGGCCGGGAGCAGGGGAACTGGAAACACCATATATTTT. Its protein is CASSRAGSRGTGNTIYF. This chain joins TRBV14 and TRBJ1-3; a possible D gene is TRBD1 (6 bases). This CDR3 contains 17 residues. Trimming removed 4 bases from V and 2 bases from J, with 18 bases in between. Germline assignment: CDR1 SGHDN and CDR2 FVKESK. Using reference TRBV14 and TRBJ1-3 for the parts outside the CDR3, the full variable domain is EAGVTQFPSHSVIEKGQTVTLRCDPISGHDNLYWYRRVMGKEIKFLLHFVKESKQDESGMPNNRFLAERTGGTYSTLKVQPAELEDSGVYFCASSRAGSRGTGNTIYFGEGSWLTVV.

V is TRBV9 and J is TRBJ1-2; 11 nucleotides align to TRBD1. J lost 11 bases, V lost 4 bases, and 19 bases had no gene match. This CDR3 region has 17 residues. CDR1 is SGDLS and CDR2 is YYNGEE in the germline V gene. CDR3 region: CASSFGTGGNKGEEYTF. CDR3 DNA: TGTGCCAGCAGCTTCGGGACAGGGGGGAACAAAGGGGAAGAGTACACCTTC.

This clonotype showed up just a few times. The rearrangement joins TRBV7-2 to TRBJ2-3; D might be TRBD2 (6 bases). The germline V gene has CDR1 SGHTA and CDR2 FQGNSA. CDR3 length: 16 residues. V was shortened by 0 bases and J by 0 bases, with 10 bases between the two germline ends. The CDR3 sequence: CASSLARGTSTDTQYF. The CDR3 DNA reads TGTGCCAGCAGCTTAGCGCGAGGGACTAGCACAGATACGCAGTATTTT. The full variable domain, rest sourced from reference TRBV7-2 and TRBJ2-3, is GAGVSQSPSNKVTEKGKDVELRCDPISGHTALYWYRQSLGQGLEFLIYFQGNSAPDKSGLPSDRFSAERTGGSVSTLTIQRTQQEDSAVYLCASSLARGTSTDTQYFGPGTRLTVL.

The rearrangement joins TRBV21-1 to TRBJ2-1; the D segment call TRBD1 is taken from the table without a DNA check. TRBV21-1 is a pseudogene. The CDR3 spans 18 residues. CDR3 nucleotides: TGTGCCAGCACCACCCAGGGGTTCGCCCCGGAGGTTGACAATGAGCAGTTCTTC. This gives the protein CASTTQGFAPEVDNEQFF.

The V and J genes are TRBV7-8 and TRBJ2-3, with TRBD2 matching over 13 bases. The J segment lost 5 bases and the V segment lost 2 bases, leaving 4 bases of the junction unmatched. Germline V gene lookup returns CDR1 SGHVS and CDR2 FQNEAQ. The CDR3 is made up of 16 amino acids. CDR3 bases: TGTGCCAGCAGCTTACTACTAGCGGGAGGGGAAGATACGCAGTATTTT. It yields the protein CASSLLLAGGEDTQYF.

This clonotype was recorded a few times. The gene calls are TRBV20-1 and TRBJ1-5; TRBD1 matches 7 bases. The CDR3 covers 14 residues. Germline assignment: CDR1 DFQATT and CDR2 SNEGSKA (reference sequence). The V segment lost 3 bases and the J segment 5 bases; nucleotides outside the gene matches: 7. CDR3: CSASRQGLYQPQHF. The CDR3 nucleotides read TGCAGTGCTAGCAGACAGGGTTTGTATCAGCCCCAGCATTTT.

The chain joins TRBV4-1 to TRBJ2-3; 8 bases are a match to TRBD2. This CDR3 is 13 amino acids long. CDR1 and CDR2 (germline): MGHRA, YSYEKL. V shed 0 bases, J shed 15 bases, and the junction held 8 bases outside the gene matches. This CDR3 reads CASSQDPPGGCYF. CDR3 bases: TGCGCCAGCAGCCAAGATCCCCCGGGAGGGTGCTATTTT.

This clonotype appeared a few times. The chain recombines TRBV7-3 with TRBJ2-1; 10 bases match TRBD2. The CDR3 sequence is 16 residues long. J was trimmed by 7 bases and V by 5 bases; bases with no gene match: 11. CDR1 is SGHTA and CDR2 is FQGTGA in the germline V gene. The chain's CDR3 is CASSAGSGRAQNEQFF. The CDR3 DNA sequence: TGTGCCAGCAGCGCCGGCAGCGGGAGGGCCCAGAATGAGCAGTTCTTC.

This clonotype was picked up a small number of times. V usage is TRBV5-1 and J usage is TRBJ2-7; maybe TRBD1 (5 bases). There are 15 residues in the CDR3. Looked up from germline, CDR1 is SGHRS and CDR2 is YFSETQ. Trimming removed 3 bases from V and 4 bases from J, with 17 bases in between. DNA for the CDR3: TGCGCCAGCAGCTGGACCGACAGTGTGTGGTACGAGCAGTACTTC. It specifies CASSWTDSVWYEQYF.

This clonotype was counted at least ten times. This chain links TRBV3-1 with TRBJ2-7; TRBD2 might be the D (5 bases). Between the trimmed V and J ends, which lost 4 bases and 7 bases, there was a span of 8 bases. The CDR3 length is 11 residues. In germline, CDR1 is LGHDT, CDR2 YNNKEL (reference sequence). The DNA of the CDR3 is TGTGCCAGCAGCCGGACGGGGGAGCAGTACTTC. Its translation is CASSRTGEQYF.

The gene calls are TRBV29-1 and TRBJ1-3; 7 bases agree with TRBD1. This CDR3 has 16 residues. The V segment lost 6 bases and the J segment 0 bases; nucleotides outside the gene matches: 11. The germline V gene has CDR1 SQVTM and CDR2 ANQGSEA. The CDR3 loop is CSVLADRAGSGNTIYF. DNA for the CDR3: TGCAGCGTCCTCGCAGACAGGGCCGGCTCTGGAAACACCATATATTTT.

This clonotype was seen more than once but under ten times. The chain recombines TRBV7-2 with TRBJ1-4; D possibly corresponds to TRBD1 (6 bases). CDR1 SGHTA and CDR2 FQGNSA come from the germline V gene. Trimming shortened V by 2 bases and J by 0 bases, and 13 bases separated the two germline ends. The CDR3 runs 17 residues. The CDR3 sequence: CASSLQGFPATNEKLFF. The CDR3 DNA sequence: TGTGCCAGCAGCTTACAGGGGTTTCCGGCAACTAATGAAAAACTGTTTTTT. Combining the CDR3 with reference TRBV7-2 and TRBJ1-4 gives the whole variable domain GAGVSQSPSNKVTEKGKDVELRCDPISGHTALYWYRQSLGQGLEFLIYFQGNSAPDKSGLPSDRFSAERTGGSVSTLTIQRTQQEDSAVYLCASSLQGFPATNEKLFFGSGTQLSVL.

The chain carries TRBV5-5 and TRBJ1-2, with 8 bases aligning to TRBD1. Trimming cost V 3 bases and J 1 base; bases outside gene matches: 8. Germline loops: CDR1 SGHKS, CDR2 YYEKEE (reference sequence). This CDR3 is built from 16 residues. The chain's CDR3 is CASSSAGGLSNYGYTF. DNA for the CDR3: TGTGCCAGCAGCTCGGCAGGGGGCCTGAGTAACTATGGCTACACCTTC.

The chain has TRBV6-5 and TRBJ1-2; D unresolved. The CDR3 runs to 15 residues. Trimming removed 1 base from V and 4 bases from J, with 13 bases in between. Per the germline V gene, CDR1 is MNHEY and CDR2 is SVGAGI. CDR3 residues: CASSYYPTVTYGYTF. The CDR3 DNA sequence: TGTGCCAGCAGTTACTACCCAACAGTAACCTATGGCTACACCTTC.

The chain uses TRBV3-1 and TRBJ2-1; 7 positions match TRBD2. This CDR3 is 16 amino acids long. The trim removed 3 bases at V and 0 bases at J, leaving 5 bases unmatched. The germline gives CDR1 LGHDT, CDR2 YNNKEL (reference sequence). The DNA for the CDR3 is TGTGCCAGCAGCCAGGGGAGCGGGACCTCCTACAATGAGCAGTTCTTC. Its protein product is CASSQGSGTSYNEQFF.

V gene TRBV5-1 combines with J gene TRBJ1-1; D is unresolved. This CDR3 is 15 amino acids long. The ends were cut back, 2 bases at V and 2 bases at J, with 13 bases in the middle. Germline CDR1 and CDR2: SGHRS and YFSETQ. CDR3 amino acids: CASSFAGPTNTEAFF. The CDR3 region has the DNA TGCGCCAGCAGCTTCGCAGGCCCCACAAACACTGAAGCTTTCTTT. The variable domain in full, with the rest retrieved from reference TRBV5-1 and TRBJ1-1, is KAGVTQTPRYLIKTRGQQVTLSCSPISGHRSVSWYQQTPGQGLQFLFEYFSETQRNKGNFPGRFSGRQFSNSRSEMNVSTLELGDSALYLCASSFAGPTNTEAFFGQGTRLTVV.

This CDR3 reads CATSGGGFRAKNIQYF. In DNA form, the CDR3 reads TGTGCCACCAGCGGGGGTGGCTTTAGAGCCAAAAACATTCAGTACTTC. The gene calls are TRBV15 and TRBJ2-4, with D perhaps being TRBD1 or TRBD2 (5 bases each). Per the germline V gene, CDR1 is LNHNV and CDR2 is YYDKDF (reference sequence). This CDR3 comprises 16 residues. V was cut by 5 bases and J by 0 bases, with 14 bases left in between.

This chain's CDR3 is CASSLAGAPSYEQYF. The CDR3 nucleotides are TGTGCCAGCAGCTTAGCGGGAGCCCCCTCCTACGAGCAGTACTTC. This sequence joins TRBV3-1 and TRBJ2-7, with TRBD2 identical over 9 bases. Trimming at V came to 5 bases and at J to 0 bases, leaving 5 bases not matched to a gene. This CDR3 spans 15 amino acids. Germline CDR1 LGHDT, CDR2 YNNKEL (reference sequence).